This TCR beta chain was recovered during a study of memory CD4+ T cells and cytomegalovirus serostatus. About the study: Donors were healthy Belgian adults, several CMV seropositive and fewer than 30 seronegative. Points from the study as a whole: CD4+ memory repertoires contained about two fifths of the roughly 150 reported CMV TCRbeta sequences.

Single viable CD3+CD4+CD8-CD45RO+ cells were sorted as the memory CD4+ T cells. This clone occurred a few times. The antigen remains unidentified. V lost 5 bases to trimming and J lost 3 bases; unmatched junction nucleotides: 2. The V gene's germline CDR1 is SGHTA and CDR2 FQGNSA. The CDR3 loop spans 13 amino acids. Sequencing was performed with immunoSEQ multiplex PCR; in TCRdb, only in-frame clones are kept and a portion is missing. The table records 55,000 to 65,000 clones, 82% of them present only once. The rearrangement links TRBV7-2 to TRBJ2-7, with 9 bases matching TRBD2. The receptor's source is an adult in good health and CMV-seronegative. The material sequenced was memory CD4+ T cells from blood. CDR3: CASSRAGGYEQYF. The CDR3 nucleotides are TGTGCCAGCAGCCGAGCGGGGGGCTACGAGCAGTACTTC.